Following are 32 T cell receptor beta chains from one sample sequenced in a study of spatial heterogeneity in lung cancer. Described time point: sample taken at primary tumor resection. TCRdb ran MiXCR on the 5' RACE reads and lists one entry per CDR3 protein. The sample has some 78,000 distinct CDR3 sequences, 7% to 9% seen once. The specimen was PBMCs, collected at surgery. The receptors originated from a male donor with early-stage non-small cell lung cancer.

The genes are TRBV30 and TRBJ1-5; D ambiguous. This CDR3 region has 14 residues. Germline lookup yields CDR1 GTSNPN and CDR2 SVGIG (reference sequence). V lost 0 bases and J 3 bases, leaving 9 bases between the germline ends. The CDR3 region is CAWSVGGLNQPQHF. Here the CDR3 DNA reads TGTGCCTGGAGTGTGGGCGGACTCAATCAGCCCCAGCATTTT. The full variable domain, with the rest looked up from reference TRBV30 and TRBJ1-5, is SQTIHQWPATLVQPVGSPLSLECTVEGTSNPNLYWYRQAAGRGLQLLFYSVGIGQISSEVPQNLSASRPQDRQFILSSKKLLLSDSGFYLCAWSVGGLNQPQHFGDGTRLSIL.

This clonotype has at least ten counts. The chain employs TRBV29-1 and TRBJ1-5, with D uncertain. CDR3 length: 14 residues. V was trimmed by 4 bases and J by 0 bases, leaving 10 bases between them. Germline V gene lookup returns CDR1 SQVTM and CDR2 ANQGSEA. The CDR3 DNA follows: TGCAGCGTTGTTTCCGGAAGTAGCAATCAGCCCCAGCATTTT. This gives the protein CSVVSGSSNQPQHF.

This clonotype was seen repeatedly, ten times or more. This sequence joins TRBV4-1 and TRBJ1-4; D gene ambiguous. CDR1 is MGHRA, CDR2 YSYEKL, per germline. Deletions cut 1 base from V and 4 bases from J, with 13 bases between. The CDR3 sequence is 16 residues long. The CDR3 spells CASSQGPGQYNEKLFF. The CDR3 DNA sequence: TGCGCCAGCAGCCAAGGCCCCGGGCAGTATAATGAAAAACTGTTTTTT.

This clonotype appeared a few times. The J gene is TRBJ2-1, the V gene TRBV2; 13 bases are shared with TRBD2. The CDR3 covers 16 residues. V shed 6 bases and J 5 bases; nucleotides not matched to a gene: 7. The germline gives CDR1 SNHLY, CDR2 FYNNEI. This CDR3 reads CASSVGTSGTHNEQFF. CDR3 nucleotides: TGTGCCAGCAGCGTAGGGACTAGCGGGACCCACAATGAGCAGTTCTTC.

The sample holds many counts of this clonotype. The DNA of the CDR3 is TGTGCCAGCAGCCTCAGACGCAGGAGAAACACTGAAGCTTTCTTT. It yields the protein CASSLRRRRNTEAFF. The rearrangement links TRBV3-1 to TRBJ1-1; D gene unclear. Trimming cost V 4 bases and J 2 bases, with 14 bases left between them. This CDR3 is 15 amino acids long. Germline V gene sequence: CDR1 LGHDT, CDR2 YNNKEL (reference sequence).

This clonotype was counted at least ten times. The rearrangement uses TRBV3-1 and TRBJ2-2; D possibly uses TRBD1 or TRBD2 (5 bases each). V lost 2 bases and J 8 bases, leaving 12 bases between the germline ends. The CDR3 extends over 14 amino acids. CDR1 and CDR2 from the germline V gene are LGHDT and YNNKEL (reference sequence). The CDR3 protein is CASSQSGPRGELFF. The CDR3 DNA follows: TGTGCCAGCAGCCAATCGGGACCCCGGGGGGAGCTGTTTTTT.

The chain couples TRBV28 to TRBJ2-7, with 11 bases lining up with TRBD2. With 8 bases clipped from V and 3 bases from J, the junction kept 6 bases outside the gene matches. CDR3 size: 14 residues. The V gene's germline CDR1 is MDHEN and CDR2 SYDVKM. The CDR3 reads CASPTSGKDYEQYF. For the CDR3, the DNA is TGTGCCAGCCCGACTAGCGGGAAGGACTACGAGCAGTACTTC.

In regard to this clonotype: This may come from a read error, since a much larger clone is one base off. The V and J genes are TRBV5-1 and TRBJ2-1, with 7 bases aligning to TRBD1. The length of the CDR3 is 13 residues. With 4 bases clipped from V and 12 bases from J, the junction kept 10 bases outside the gene matches. Per germline, CDR1 SGHRS and CDR2 YFSETQ. The CDR3 coding sequence is TGCGCCAGCAGCCTCGGACAGGTGGCTGTGCAGTTCTTC. Its protein product is CASSLGQVAVQFF.

This clonotype was observed a few times. This chain uses TRBV6-2 or TRBV6-3 with TRBJ2-5, with D unclear. V lost 0 bases, J lost 4 bases, and 3 bases lay in between. CDR3 size: 12 residues. The V gene's germline CDR1 is MNHEY and CDR2 SVGEGT. In DNA form, the CDR3 reads TGTGCCAGCAGTTACTCGCCAGAGACCCAGTACTTC. It encodes CASSYSPETQYF.

The chain employs TRBV4-2 and TRBJ2-7; weak D call: TRBD1 (6 bases). In germline, CDR1 is LGHNA, CDR2 YNFKEQ. CDR3 length equals 16 residues. Deletions cut 3 bases from V and 1 base from J, with 16 bases between. This CDR3 is CASSQQGPPLSYEQYF. In nucleotides, the CDR3 is TGTGCCAGCAGCCAGCAGGGGCCGCCTCTTTCCTACGAGCAGTACTTC.

The sample holds many counts of this clonotype. CDR3 region: CASSLLGGGSPEDEQFF. The CDR3 DNA reads TGTGCCAGCAGTCTCCTCGGGGGCGGGAGCCCGGAGGATGAGCAGTTCTTC. The chain recombines TRBV28 with TRBJ2-1, with a weak D call TRBD2 (7 bases). The germline CDR1 and CDR2 sequences are MDHEN and SYDVKM. This CDR3 has 17 residues. Trimming cost V 5 bases and J 8 bases, with 25 bases left between them.

J is TRBJ1-3 and V is TRBV6-5, with TRBD1 matching over 8 bases. Germline assignment: CDR1 MNHEY and CDR2 SVGAGI. J gave up 0 bases and V 2 bases, and 3 bases lay outside the gene matches. CDR3 length: 16 residues. For the CDR3, the DNA is TGTGCCAGCAGTTACGGGGACAGGAGCTCTGGAAACACCATATATTTT. Protein sequence: CASSYGDRSSGNTIYF.

This clonotype came up many times. The chain joins TRBV4-1 to TRBJ1-2, with D unclear. V was pared by 2 bases and J by 4 bases, with 14 bases between. CDR1 is MGHRA and CDR2 is YSYEKL in the germline V gene. The CDR3 consists of 15 residues. Here the CDR3 DNA reads TGCGCCAGCAGCCAATTCGACACCACCTCCTATGGCTACACCTTC. Its translation: CASSQFDTTSYGYTF.

This clonotype was observed at least ten times. The genes are TRBV29-1 and TRBJ1-4; TRBD1 is a possible D gene (5 bases). CDR1 SQVTM and CDR2 ANQGSEA come from the germline V gene. The CDR3 runs to 14 residues. Trimming stripped 6 bases from V and 5 bases from J, with 16 bases between. The CDR3 sequence: CSVRMRGRNEKLFF. The CDR3 region has the DNA TGCAGCGTCAGGATGCGGGGGAGGAATGAAAAACTGTTTTTT.

This clonotype was counted between two and nine times. The V gene is TRBV6-2 or TRBV6-3, the J gene TRBJ2-3; 9 positions agree with TRBD2. The V and J ends lost 4 bases and 1 base, in that order; junction bases with no gene match: 9. This CDR3 comprises 17 residues. The germline CDR1 and CDR2 sequences are MNHEY and SVGEGT. CDR3 DNA: TGTGCCAGCAGTTCCCGGACTAGCGACGGTCGCACAGATACGCAGTATTTT. Its translation is CASSSRTSDGRTDTQYF.

The V gene is TRBV7-2, the J gene TRBJ1-5, with no clear D. The V end was cut by 2 bases, the J end by 8 bases, with 13 bases between. From germline, CDR1 is SGHTA and CDR2 FQGNSA. This CDR3 spans 14 amino acids. The DNA of the CDR3 is TGTGCCAGCAGCTTATCGCCCCGAATAGAGCCCCAGCATTTT. Translation gives CASSLSPRIEPQHF. The variable domain in full, with the rest retrieved from reference TRBV7-2 and TRBJ1-5, is GAGVSQSPSNKVTEKGKDVELRCDPISGHTALYWYRQSLGQGLEFLIYFQGNSAPDKSGLPSDRFSAERTGGSVSTLTIQRTQQEDSAVYLCASSLSPRIEPQHFGDGTRLSIL.

The sample holds many counts of this clonotype. CDR3 sequence reads: CSARDRGVSSTEAFF. CDR3 DNA sequence: TGCAGTGCTCGGGACAGGGGGGTTAGTAGCACTGAAGCTTTCTTT. V usage is TRBV20-1 and J usage is TRBJ1-1; 11 positions agree with TRBD1. The V gene's germline CDR1 is DFQATT and CDR2 SNEGSKA (reference sequence). This CDR3 is built from 15 residues. J was trimmed by 4 bases and V by 5 bases; bases with no gene match: 9.

Many counts were recorded for this clonotype. V and J are TRBV12-3 or TRBV12-4 and TRBJ2-1, with 11 nucleotides matching TRBD2. V trimming: 3 bases; J trimming: 12 bases; junction bases outside the gene matches: 7. The CDR3 runs 14 residues. The CDR3 DNA is TGTGCCAGCAGTTTTGATAGCGGGAGGGCCCGGCAGTTCTTC. Its translation is CASSFDSGRARQFF.

This clonotype was recorded at least ten times. The gene calls are TRBV4-3 and TRBJ1-2; 7 positions match TRBD1. Germline CDR1 is LGHNA and CDR2 is YSLEER. CDR3 length equals 17 residues. Trimming at V came to 1 base and at J to 5 bases, leaving 13 bases not matched to a gene. In DNA form, the CDR3 reads TGCGCCAGCAGCCAAGCCCAGACAGGGACCCTTGGTTATGGCTACACCTTC. Translated: CASSQAQTGTLGYGYTF.

On this clonotype: The CDR3 does not end in the conserved phenylalanine or tryptophan, so this is likely a read error. This chain uses TRBV4-1 with TRBJ1-1; no clear D. Trimming removed 1 base at V and 5 bases at J, with 14 bases between. Germline assignment: CDR1 MGHRA and CDR2 YSYEKL. The CDR3 has 15 residues. The chain's CDR3 is CASSQGQLGRTEAFL. CDR3 DNA: TGCGCCAGCAGCCAAGGTCAGTTGGGGAGAACTGAAGCTTTCCTT.

The chain employs TRBV20-1 and TRBJ2-7, with 11 nucleotides matching TRBD2. The germline V gene has CDR1 DFQATT and CDR2 SNEGSKA (reference sequence). This CDR3 has 14 amino acids. V lost 6 bases to trimming and J lost 3 bases; unmatched junction nucleotides: 7. Here the CDR3 DNA reads TGCAGTGCAAGCCAGCTAGCGGGAGGCTACGAGCAGTACTTC. Amino acids: CSASQLAGGYEQYF.

This clonotype occurred many times. J is TRBJ2-5 and V is TRBV12-3 or TRBV12-4, with 7 bases lining up with TRBD1. Losses at the gene ends were 6 bases for V and 9 bases for J; bases not matched to a gene: 16. The CDR3 extends over 15 amino acids. CDR3 nucleotide sequence: TGTGCCAGCAGCTCCGGACAGGTTGTGCGGCCTGCCCAGTACTTC. Translating gives CASSSGQVVRPAQYF.

This chain connects TRBV1 to TRBJ2-1; TRBD1, the table's D call, lacks a check against the DNA. TRBV1 is flagged as a pseudogene. This CDR3 region has 12 residues. Written as DNA, the CDR3 is TGCACCCGGGGCGGGAAGAGGAATGAGCAGTTCTTC. This sequence encodes CTRGGKRNEQFF.

In this sample, this clonotype turned up a few times. The CDR3 reads CASSPTANTEAFF. In nucleotides, the CDR3 is TGTGCCAGCAGTCCGACAGCCAACACTGAAGCTTTCTTT. The chain combines TRBV28 with TRBJ1-1; weak D call: TRBD1 (5 bases). This CDR3 is built from 13 residues. Per the germline V gene, CDR1 is MDHEN and CDR2 is SYDVKM. V lost 5 bases to trimming and J lost 2 bases, with 9 bases between them.

The chain employs TRBV29-1 and TRBJ1-1; 7 nucleotides agree with TRBD1. V gave up 6 bases and J gave up 9 bases; unmatched junction bases: 7. In germline, CDR1 is SQVTM, CDR2 ANQGSEA. This CDR3 is 11 amino acids long. CDR3 residues: CSVETGWKAFF. In DNA, the CDR3 is TGCAGCGTGGAGACAGGGTGGAAAGCTTTCTTT.

This clonotype was detected a few times. The chain links TRBV9 to TRBJ1-5, with D uncertain. V was trimmed by 6 bases and J by 2 bases, leaving 18 bases between them. This CDR3 comprises 16 residues. Germline-derived CDR1 and CDR2 are SGDLS and YYNGEE. DNA for the CDR3: TGTGCCAGCACCTTCCAACTGGGAGATCGCAATCAGCCCCAGCATTTT. Translating gives CASTFQLGDRNQPQHF.

This clonotype was recorded at least ten times. This rearrangement joins TRBV11-2 to TRBJ2-1; D not resolved. V lost 3 bases to trimming and J lost 0 bases, with 9 bases between them. The length of the CDR3 is 15 residues. Germline loops: CDR1 SGHAT, CDR2 FQNNGV. In DNA form, the CDR3 reads TGTGCCAGCAGCTTCACGCAGAGCTCCTACAATGAGCAGTTCTTC. Its translation: CASSFTQSSYNEQFF.

In its sample, this clonotype was seen a few times. The chain carries TRBV5-4 and TRBJ2-5; 10 nucleotides line up with TRBD2. With 2 bases clipped from V and 5 bases from J, the junction kept 6 bases outside the gene matches. Germline-derived CDR1 and CDR2 are SGHNT and YYREEE (reference sequence). The CDR3 loop spans 15 amino acids. The CDR3 DNA reads as TGTGCCAGCAGCTTCGCTAGCGGGAGTATGGAGACCCAGTACTTC. Residues: CASSFASGSMETQYF. Drawing the rest from reference TRBV5-4 and TRBJ2-5, the complete variable domain is ETGVTQSPTHLIKTRGQQVTLRCSSQSGHNTVSWYQQALGQGPQFIFQYYREEENGRGNFPPRFSGLQFPNYSSELNVNALELDDSALYLCASSFASGSMETQYFGPGTRLLVL.

This clonotype was picked up many times. This chain connects TRBV9 to TRBJ2-3, with unresolved D. Germline CDR1 SGDLS, CDR2 YYNGEE. V was trimmed by 7 bases and J by 2 bases, leaving 8 bases between them. The CDR3 loop spans 12 amino acids. CDR3 region: CASDSNTDTQYF. CDR3 bases: TGTGCCAGCGACTCTAACACAGATACGCAGTATTTT.

The rearrangement joins TRBV20-1 to TRBJ1-2; 10 bases are shared with TRBD1. CDR3 length: 14 residues. Germline trimming cut 5 bases from V and 2 bases from J; bases unmatched to any gene: 5. Germline V gives CDR1 DFQATT, CDR2 SNEGSKA (reference sequence). The CDR3 coding sequence is TGCAGTGCTCCAGGGACAGGGGCCAACTATGGCTACACCTTC. It specifies CSAPGTGANYGYTF.

Many counts were recorded for this clonotype. The genes are TRBV19 and TRBJ1-2; 7 nucleotides match TRBD1. The junction had 8 bases not matched to a gene; V was cut back by 5 bases and J by 2 bases. The CDR3 totals 15 residues. CDR1 LNHDA and CDR2 SQIVND come from the germline V gene (reference sequence). The chain's CDR3 is CASSRGTARNYGYTF. The DNA for the CDR3 is TGTGCCAGTAGTCGGGGGACAGCGAGAAACTATGGCTACACCTTC.

The chain combines TRBV12-3 or TRBV12-4 with TRBJ1-3, with D possibly TRBD1 on 5 matching bases. The ends were cut back, 3 bases at V and 5 bases at J, with 14 bases in the middle. This CDR3 contains 15 residues. CDR3 in DNA: TGTGCCAGCAGTTTGGTTCCGGGGACGAGAAACACCATATATTTT. Translated: CASSLVPGTRNTIYF.